In this sample, the clone carrying this T cell receptor (beta chain) turned up a few times. Its antigen is not known. A J-beta primer mix and a sample-barcoded 5' primer were used in a second PCR of about 7 to 11 cycles. Each sample provided no less than 3 million CDR3-containing paired-end reads. Using its own MiXCR run on the 5' RACE reads, TCRdb lists one record per CDR3 protein. The repertoire holds more than 1.4 million distinct CDR3 sequences, with around 42% as singletons. This sample is drawn from a study of blood T cells in healthy people across ages. Study-wide context: Template switching recovered approximately one barcoded beta molecule for every two T cells.

The junction had 14 bases not matched to a gene; V was cut back by 2 bases and J by 8 bases. CDR3 length equals 17 residues. Per germline, CDR1 LGHDT and CDR2 YNNKEL (reference sequence). The study's findings and limits: When set beside aged donors, long-lived donors presented more naive CD4+ cells and higher diversity.

This chain links TRBV3-1 with TRBJ2-1, with TRBD2 identical over 8 bases. The receptor comes from a woman under 30 in good health. Sample: blood. The CDR3 bases are TGTGCCAGCAGCCAATGGAGCGGGGGCGAAATGTTCGATGAGCAGTTCTTC. Translation: CASSQWSGGEMFDEQFF.